What follows are 6 T cell receptor beta chains derived from one specimen sequenced in a study of blood T cell repertoires in COVID-19. Data came from immunoSEQ multiplex PCR; TCRdb stores just in-frame clones and leaves some out. This sample has under 75,000 clones, with around 70% found just once. The sequencing sample was made of peripheral blood. These receptors were collected from a woman aged 45 to 65 with active or convalescent COVID-19.

The rearrangement links TRBV5-1 to TRBJ2-5, with 15 bases matching TRBD2. The CDR3 has 17 amino acids. Looked up from germline, CDR1 is SGHRS and CDR2 is YFSETQ. V gave up 4 bases and J gave up 5 bases; unmatched junction bases: 9. CDR3 sequence reads: CASSPGLAGGPMETQYF. CDR3 in DNA: TGCGCCAGCAGCCCCGGACTAGCGGGAGGGCCGATGGAGACCCAGTACTTC.

The rearrangement joins TRBV27 to TRBJ1-2, with TRBD1 matching 9 bases. V was clipped by 6 bases and J by 8 bases; unmatched bases: 7. From germline, CDR1 is MNHEY and CDR2 SMNVEV (reference sequence). The CDR3 consists of 13 residues. For the CDR3, the DNA is TGTGCCAGCAGAGGGGACAGGGTGGGCGGCTACACCTTC. This codes for CASRGDRVGGYTF.

The CDR3 loop reads CASSWDLLVDEQFF. The CDR3 region has the DNA TGTGCCAGCAGCTGGGACTTACTGGTCGATGAGCAGTTCTTC. This chain links TRBV3-1 (or the pseudogene TRBV3-2) with TRBJ2-1; D perhaps matches TRBD2 (6 bases). Per germline, CDR1 LGHDT and CDR2 YNNKEL (reference sequence). With 5 bases removed from V and 8 bases from J, the gap between germline ends came to 16 bases. This CDR3 has 14 amino acids.

The gene calls are TRBV11-2 and TRBJ2-3; 14 bases are shared with TRBD2. The germline V gene has CDR1 SGHAT and CDR2 FQNNGV. V was pared by 2 bases and J by 3 bases, with 10 bases of the junction left unmatched. The length of the CDR3 is 19 residues. CDR3 bases: TGTGCCAGCAGCTTAACCCCCGGGACTAGCGGGAGAAGAACAGATACGCAGTATTTT. Amino acids: CASSLTPGTSGRRTDTQYF.

This clone was recorded at least ten times. CDR3 bases: TGCGCCAGCAGCTTAGTCCCCACAGGGGTTGGGACTGAAGCTTTCTTT. It codes for CASSLVPTGVGTEAFF. V gene TRBV5-1 combines with J gene TRBJ1-1, with 7 bases fitting TRBD1. Germline CDR1 is SGHRS and CDR2 is YFSETQ. After removal of 2 bases from V and 5 bases from J, the junction contained 12 bases not matched to a gene. The CDR3 runs 16 residues.

The table lists this clone with a few counts. The rearrangement links TRBV7-8 to TRBJ2-7, with TRBD2 as a possible D gene (5 bases). The V and J ends lost 4 bases and 6 bases respectively, with 22 bases between them. The CDR3 length is 16 residues. Germline V gene sequence: CDR1 SGHVS, CDR2 FQNEAQ. CDR3 DNA sequence: TGTGCCAGCAGCTGGCTCGGAGTCGGGGATTTGGGCGAGCAGTACTTC. The encoded protein is CASSWLGVGDLGEQYF.